This T cell receptor (beta chain) was found in a study of vaccination and CD4 T cells after COVID-19. Study overall: A vaccine, either BNT162b2 or mRNA-1273, was given to participants in two doses. Cells were stimulated with overlapping spike peptides from SARS-CoV-2, HCoV-NL63, HCoV-OC43 and HCoV-229E.

Treatment indicated: roughly 11-day PBMC culture with coronavirus spike peptide pools or control peptides (ViraFEST assay). The ends lost 5 bases at V and 4 bases at J; junction bases unmatched: 6. The CDR3 contains 15 residues. Germline V lookup: CDR1 MNHEY, CDR2 SMNVEV (reference sequence). On this clonotype: What it binds is unknown.

Researchers used the Oncomine TCR Beta short-read assay to sequence DNA from cultured CD4+ T cells. TCRdb reprocessed the PCR reads with MiXCR, giving one entry per CDR3 protein. The table records more than 10,000 distinct CDR3 sequences, approximately 75% of them present only once. Sequences were obtained from CD4+ T cells from blood, cultured in vitro. The TCR originated in a human donor who had recovered from COVID-19. The rearrangement joins TRBV27 to TRBJ1-5; TRBD1 matches at 9 bases. This CDR3 reads CASSLNRGLNQPQHF. In DNA form, the CDR3 reads TGTGCCAGCAGTCTAAACAGGGGGCTGAATCAGCCCCAGCATTTT.